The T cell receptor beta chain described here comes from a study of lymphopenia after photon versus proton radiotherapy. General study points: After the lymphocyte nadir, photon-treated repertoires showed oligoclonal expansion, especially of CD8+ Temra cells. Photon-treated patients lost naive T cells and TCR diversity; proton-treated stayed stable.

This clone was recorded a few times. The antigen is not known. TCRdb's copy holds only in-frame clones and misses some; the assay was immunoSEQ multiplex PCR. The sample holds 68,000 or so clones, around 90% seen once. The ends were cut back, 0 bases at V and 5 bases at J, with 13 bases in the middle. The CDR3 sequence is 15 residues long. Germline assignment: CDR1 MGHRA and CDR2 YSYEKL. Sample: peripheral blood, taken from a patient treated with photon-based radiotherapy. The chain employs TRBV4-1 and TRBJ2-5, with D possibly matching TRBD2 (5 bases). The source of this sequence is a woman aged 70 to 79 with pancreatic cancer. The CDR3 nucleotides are TGCGCCAGCAGCCAAGATTGGGCTAGCTCCGAGACCCAGTACTTC. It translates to CASSQDWASSETQYF.